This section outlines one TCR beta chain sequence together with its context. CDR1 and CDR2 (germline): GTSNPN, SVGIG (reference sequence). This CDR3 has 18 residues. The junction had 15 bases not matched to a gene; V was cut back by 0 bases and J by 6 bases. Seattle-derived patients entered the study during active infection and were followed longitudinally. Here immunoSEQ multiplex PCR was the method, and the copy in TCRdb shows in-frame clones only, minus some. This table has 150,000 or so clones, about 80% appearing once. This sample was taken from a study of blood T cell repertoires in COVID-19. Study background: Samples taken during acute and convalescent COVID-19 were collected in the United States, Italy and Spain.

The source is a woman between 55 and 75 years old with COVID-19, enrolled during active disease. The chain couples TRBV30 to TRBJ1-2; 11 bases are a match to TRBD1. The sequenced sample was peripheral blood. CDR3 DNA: TGTGCCTGGAGTGTTTGGGCCGGGACAGGGGGTGATACGGATGGCTACACCTTC. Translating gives CAWSVWAGTGGDTDGYTF.